The clone carrying this T cell receptor (beta chain) was picked up many times. cDNA libraries for TCR alpha and TCR beta, carrying sample barcodes and UMIs, came from 5'RACE with constant-segment primers. One entry per CDR3 protein results from TCRdb running MiXCR on the 5' RACE reads. The sample yields roughly 620,000 distinct CDR3 sequences, over 15% seen once. The data belong to a study of T-cell memory formation after mild COVID-19. V lost 0 bases to trimming and J lost 1 base, with 6 bases between them. The CDR3 is 14 residues long. Germline lookup yields CDR1 SGHDN and CDR2 FVKESK. The source is an adult woman who had mild COVID-19 (a few samples of this study predate the infection). Cell type and time point are not known. V gene TRBV14 combines with J gene TRBJ2-5; no reliable D call. The sample was PBMCs or a T cell subset sorted from them (not recorded which). CDR3 sequence reads: CASSQDEGQETQYF. CDR3 nucleotides: TGTGCCAGCAGCCAAGATGAAGGCCAAGAGACCCAGTACTTC.